The 27 T cell receptor beta chains reported below all come from one sample, sequenced in a study of blood T cells in healthy people across ages. Then a second PCR, running roughly 6 to 11 cycles, was carried out with a sample-barcoded 5' primer and a J-beta primer mix. Each CDR3 protein gets one entry after TCRdb re-called the 5' RACE reads with MiXCR. The sample shows fewer than 900,000 distinct CDR3 sequences, around 36% of them seen only once. Sequenced material: blood. The origin of the receptors is a man aged 18 to 35 in good health.

The chain employs TRBV6-6 and TRBJ2-1, with D possibly being TRBD1 (5 bases). Trimming stripped 0 bases from V and 2 bases from J, with 8 bases between. There are 15 residues in the CDR3. Germline CDR1 MNHNY, CDR2 SVGAGI (reference sequence). This chain's CDR3 is CASSYSGAPYNEQFF. CDR3 nucleotides: TGTGCCAGCAGTTACTCAGGGGCCCCCTACAATGAGCAGTTCTTC.

This sequence joins TRBV9 and TRBJ2-6, with a weak D call TRBD1 (6 bases). The germline gives CDR1 SGDLS, CDR2 YYNGEE. The CDR3 extends over 20 amino acids. V dropped 4 bases and J dropped 0 bases, with 23 bases sitting between them. The CDR3 bases are TGTGCCAGCAGCTCCCGGGGCTTGGGCAGGGGAACCTCTGGGGCCAACGTCCTGACTTTC. It encodes CASSSRGLGRGTSGANVLTF.

This clonotype was picked up a small number of times. V and J are TRBV12-5 and TRBJ1-5; 7 bases match TRBD1. CDR1 is LGHNT and CDR2 is FRNRAP in the germline V gene. There are 17 residues in the CDR3. V dropped 5 bases and J dropped 4; count of bases not matched to a gene: 14. The CDR3 DNA is TGTGCTAGTGGTCTAGATTCGACAGGGCCCCCAAATCAGCCCCAGCATTTT. It translates to CASGLDSTGPPNQPQHF.

This clonotype has just a few counts. The chain carries TRBV5-1 and TRBJ2-5, with 12 bases identical to TRBD2. CDR1 and CDR2 (germline): SGHRS, YFSETQ. The CDR3 runs to 17 residues. The trim removed 4 bases at V and 1 base at J, leaving 8 bases unmatched. The DNA for the CDR3 is TGCGCCAGCAGCCCCCAAGGACTAGCGGGGATCCAAGAGACCCAGTACTTC. Translating gives CASSPQGLAGIQETQYF. The entire variable domain, with the rest obtained from reference TRBV5-1 and TRBJ2-5, is as follows: KAGVTQTPRYLIKTRGQQVTLSCSPISGHRSVSWYQQTPGQGLQFLFEYFSETQRNKGNFPGRFSGRQFSNSRSEMNVSTLELGDSALYLCASSPQGLAGIQETQYFGPGTRLLVL.

The gene calls are TRBV28 and TRBJ2-4; D could derive from TRBD1 or TRBD2 (5 bases each). CDR1 is MDHEN, CDR2 SYDVKM, per germline. CDR3 length: 16 amino acids. Trimming took 2 bases from V and 3 from J, leaving 14 bases between them. This CDR3 reads CASSLGGEGNKNIQYF. The CDR3 DNA is TGTGCCAGCAGTTTAGGGGGTGAGGGTAACAAAAACATTCAGTACTTC.

V gene TRBV6-5 combines with J gene TRBJ1-5, with D perhaps matching TRBD1 (5 bases). The CDR3 covers 14 residues. Germline V gene lookup returns CDR1 MNHEY and CDR2 SVGAGI. The CDR3 region has the DNA TGTCCCAAACCGGGACCCCGGACCCATCAGCCCCAGCATTTT. It yields the protein CPKPGPRTHQPQHF.

At least ten counts were recorded for this clonotype. The rearrangement links TRBV7-2 to TRBJ1-4; D is undetermined. The CDR3 runs 14 residues. V lost 1 base and J 0 bases, leaving 3 bases between the germline ends. CDR1 SGHTA and CDR2 FQGNSA come from the germline V gene. The CDR3 DNA follows: TGTGCCAGCAGCTTAGATACAACTAATGAAAAACTGTTTTTT. This translates into CASSLDTTNEKLFF.

Turning to this clonotype: This may be a read error: a much more frequent sequence differs by one nucleotide. This chain connects TRBV20-1 to TRBJ2-5; TRBD1 agrees at 7 bases. After removal of 0 bases from V and 11 bases from J, the junction contained 9 bases not matched to a gene. This CDR3 contains 13 residues. Looked up from germline, CDR1 is DFQATT and CDR2 is SNEGSKA (reference sequence). The CDR3 loop is CSARDPQGNEQYF. DNA for the CDR3: TGCAGTGCTAGAGATCCACAGGGGAATGAGCAGTACTTC.

The CDR3: CASSLEPNQNIQYF. CDR3 nucleotides: TGTGCCAGCAGCCTGGAGCCCAATCAAAACATTCAGTACTTC. This rearrangement joins TRBV11-2 to TRBJ2-4; no definite D call. Between the trimmed V and J ends, which lost 5 bases and 5 bases, there was a span of 13 bases. Germline CDR1 is SGHAT and CDR2 is FQNNGV. This CDR3 is 14 amino acids long.

This clonotype was observed a few times. V and J are TRBV21-1 and TRBJ1-1; the table calls TRBD1, which could not be checked here. TRBV21-1 is a pseudogene segment. The CDR3 covers 14 residues. CDR3 bases: TGTGCCAGCAGCAAAGGGACAGGAGGGGGTGAAGCTTTCTTT. It translates to CASSKGTGGGEAFF.

This clonotype was picked up a small number of times. The CDR3, as DNA: TGTGCCAGCAGCGTAGGGGGACAGGTGGGGAATGAGCAGTTCTTC. As protein: CASSVGGQVGNEQFF. This chain links TRBV9 with TRBJ2-1, with 8 bases identical to TRBD1. V was pared by 0 bases and J by 7 bases, with 6 bases of the junction left unmatched. This CDR3 has 15 residues. Germline loops: CDR1 SGDLS, CDR2 YYNGEE.

J is TRBJ1-1 and V is TRBV5-4, with 8 bases identical to TRBD1. The germline CDR1 and CDR2 sequences are SGHNT and YYREEE (reference sequence). The CDR3 contains 15 residues. The V segment lost 2 bases and the J segment 5 bases; nucleotides outside the gene matches: 8. The CDR3 sequence is CASSFSDRVGTEAFF. In DNA, the CDR3 is TGTGCCAGCAGCTTCTCGGACAGGGTTGGTACTGAAGCTTTCTTT.

The CDR3 here is CASSQIGAQGYEQYF. The CDR3, as DNA: TGCGCCAGCAGCCAGATCGGGGCCCAAGGGTACGAGCAGTACTTC. J is TRBJ2-7 and V is TRBV4-3; D is tentatively TRBD1 or TRBD2 (5 bases each). The V end lost 3 bases, the J end lost 4 bases, and 16 bases lay between the germline ends. The CDR3 is 15 residues long. Germline CDR1 and CDR2: LGHNA and YSLEER.

A word on this clonotype: A much larger clone differs from this one at a single base, so this may be a read error. The J gene is TRBJ2-7, the V gene TRBV12-3 or TRBV12-4; possible D gene TRBD1, 6 bases. The CDR3 sequence is 14 residues long. V was clipped by 5 bases and J by 2 bases, with 13 bases between them. In DNA form, the CDR3 reads TGTGCCAGCAGTCCCCTCGGGACAACCTACGAGCAGTACTTC. The encoded protein is CASSPLGTTYEQYF.

The V and J genes are TRBV6-2 or TRBV6-3 and TRBJ2-1; 8 bases agree with TRBD1. This CDR3 has 16 residues. Germline loops: CDR1 MNHEY, CDR2 SVGEGT. V was clipped by 4 bases and J by 0 bases; unmatched bases: 5. CDR3 sequence: CASSLTGASSYNEQFF. CDR3 DNA: TGTGCCAGCAGTTTGACAGGGGCGAGCTCCTACAATGAGCAGTTCTTC.

This clonotype appeared a few times. The chain carries TRBV27 and TRBJ1-4; D remains ambiguous. Germline lookup yields CDR1 MNHEY and CDR2 SMNVEV (reference sequence). The length of the CDR3 is 14 residues. The ends were cut back, 4 bases at V and 8 bases at J, with 14 bases in the middle. Written as DNA, the CDR3 is TGTGCCAGCAGTTCGACTGGAGTTGACGAAAAACTGTTTTTT. This encodes CASSSTGVDEKLFF.

In this sample, this clonotype turned up many times. This CDR3 reads CASSSQGNEQFF. The CDR3 DNA is TGTGCCAGCAGCTCCCAGGGCAATGAGCAGTTCTTC. The gene calls are TRBV7-8 and TRBJ2-1; the D gene is possibly TRBD1 (5 bases). There are 12 residues in the CDR3. Germline-derived CDR1 and CDR2 are SGHVS and FQNEAQ. Trimming took 4 bases from V and 6 from J, leaving 7 bases between them.

This clonotype was observed a handful of times. CDR3 amino acids: CSARGTGWETQYF. The CDR3 nucleotides are TGCAGTGCTCGCGGTACAGGGTGGGAGACCCAGTACTTC. The chain links TRBV20-1 to TRBJ2-5, with D maybe TRBD1 (6 bases). V lost 5 bases to trimming and J lost 5 bases, with 15 bases between them. This CDR3 is built from 13 residues. Germline V gene data show CDR1 as DFQATT and CDR2 as SNEGSKA (reference sequence).

In regard to this clonotype: Being one base from a much bigger clone, this may be a read error. The chain is built from TRBV5-5 and TRBJ2-5; 12 nucleotides match TRBD1. The J segment lost 11 bases and the V segment lost 4 bases, leaving 9 bases of the junction unmatched. This CDR3 region has 14 residues. The germline CDR1 and CDR2 sequences are SGHKS and YYEKEE (reference sequence). CDR3 coding DNA: TGTGCCAGCAGCGTGGGACAGGGGGCCGTTGAGCAGTACTTC. Translating it yields CASSVGQGAVEQYF.

With regard to this clonotype: A junction end diverges from the germline sequence, so it may reflect a read error. The CDR3 sequence: CVSSPPRDTFNNEQFF. CDR3 nucleotide sequence: TGTGTCAGCAGTCCGCCCCGGGACACCTTTAACAATGAGCAGTTCTTC. The J gene is TRBJ2-1, the V gene TRBV6-6; possibly TRBD1 for D (6 bases). Germline-derived CDR1 and CDR2 are MNHNY and SVGAGI (reference sequence). The CDR3 runs 16 residues.

This clonotype has a handful of counts. This sequence joins TRBV11-2 and TRBJ2-3, with 14 bases matching TRBD2. Germline trimming cut 4 bases from V and 1 base from J; bases unmatched to any gene: 10. This CDR3 comprises 19 residues. Germline V gene lookup returns CDR1 SGHAT and CDR2 FQNNGV. The CDR3 protein is CASSSYRSTSGGGTDTQYF. CDR3 coding DNA: TGTGCCAGCAGCTCTTACAGGTCGACTAGCGGGGGGGGCACAGATACGCAGTATTTT. The variable domain in full, with the rest retrieved from reference TRBV11-2 and TRBJ2-3, is EAGVAQSPRYKIIEKRQSVAFWCNPISGHATLYWYQQILGQGPKLLIQFQNNGVVDDSQLPKDRFSAERLKGVDSTLKIQPAKLEDSAVYLCASSSYRSTSGGGTDTQYFGPGTRLTVL.

In this sample, this clonotype turned up a few times. The rearrangement links TRBV20-1 to TRBJ1-1; TRBD1 is a possible D gene (6 bases). Germline V gene lookup returns CDR1 DFQATT and CDR2 SNEGSKA (reference sequence). Trimming stripped 6 bases from V and 9 bases from J, with 23 bases between. The CDR3 has 14 residues. The CDR3 reads CSARLPQRGGQAFF. As DNA, the CDR3 is TGCAGTGCACGACTCCCCCAGCGGGGGGGGCAAGCTTTCTTT.

This clonotype was detected ten times or more. The chain carries TRBV12-3 or TRBV12-4 and TRBJ2-5; D is perhaps TRBD1 (6 bases). V was clipped by 5 bases and J by 2 bases, with 9 bases between them. This CDR3 comprises 13 residues. As DNA, the CDR3 is TGTGCCAGCAGTGGTGGACAGCAAGAGACCCAGTACTTC. Translated: CASSGGQQETQYF.

This clonotype was detected many times. This chain links TRBV20-1 with TRBJ2-3; D perhaps matches TRBD2 (6 bases). Per germline, CDR1 DFQATT and CDR2 SNEGSKA (reference sequence). The ends were cut back, 2 bases at V and 4 bases at J, with 19 bases in the middle. CDR3 size: 16 residues. The CDR3 loop is CSARLPTGGGADTQYF. As DNA, the CDR3 is TGCAGTGCTAGATTACCGACCGGCGGAGGGGCAGATACGCAGTATTTT.

This clonotype was counted only a few times. The chain employs TRBV3-1 and TRBJ2-2; TRBD1 matches at 10 bases. The V segment lost 7 bases and the J segment 4 bases; nucleotides outside the gene matches: 6. Germline-derived CDR1 and CDR2 are LGHDT and YNNKEL (reference sequence). This CDR3 has 15 residues. For the CDR3, the DNA is TGTGCCAGCAATCCCGGGACAGGGGTCACCGGGGAGCTGTTTTTT. This translates into CASNPGTGVTGELFF.

The chain employs TRBV24-1 and TRBJ2-5; the match to TRBD1 covers 7 bases. V gave up 10 bases and J gave up 2 bases; unmatched junction bases: 6. Germline loops: CDR1 KGHDR, CDR2 SFDVKD. CDR3 length: 13 amino acids. The CDR3 coding sequence is TGTGCCACGGCCGGGACAGCTCAAGAGACCCAGTACTTC. It specifies CATAGTAQETQYF.

The chain employs TRBV7-2 and TRBJ2-2; the D call may be TRBD1 or TRBD2 (7 bases each). This CDR3 is built from 14 residues. Germline V gives CDR1 SGHTA, CDR2 FQGNSA. Trimming shortened V by 2 bases and J by 6 bases, and 10 bases separated the two germline ends. Here the CDR3 DNA reads TGTGCCAGCAGCTTACAGGGGGGGTCCGGGGAGCTGTTTTTT. Protein product: CASSLQGGSGELFF.